Presented here are 23 T cell receptor beta chains from one specimen sequenced in a study of response to subunit inactivated influenza vaccine. TCRdb independently ran MiXCR on the RT-PCR reads; one entry per CDR3 protein. The repertoire holds 300,000 to 350,000 distinct CDR3 sequences, 21% seen once, with 9.5% to 13% in the top ten. The sequencing used PBMCs from blood, collected about 19 months after vaccination. The receptors were sampled from a man aged 50 to 69 who received an inactivated influenza vaccine.

This clonotype was observed a handful of times. J is TRBJ1-1 and V is TRBV6-1; 8 bases fit TRBD1. With V trimmed by 6 bases and J by 7 bases, 4 bases remained unmatched. Per the germline V gene, CDR1 is MNHNS and CDR2 is SASEGT. The CDR3 runs 12 residues. The CDR3 region has the DNA TGTGCCAGCAGGTTCGACAGGGGTGAAGCTTTCTTT. As protein: CASRFDRGEAFF.

This clonotype occurred a few times. V is TRBV5-1 and J is TRBJ1-6; D is unclear. CDR1 SGHRS and CDR2 YFSETQ come from the germline V gene. V shed 4 bases and J shed 3 bases, with 14 bases lying between them. The CDR3 runs to 16 residues. This CDR3 reads CASSPRGGNYNSPLHF. In DNA, the CDR3 is TGCGCCAGCAGCCCTCGGGGAGGAAACTATAATTCACCCCTCCACTTT.

This clonotype came up a few times. The chain uses TRBV10-3 and TRBJ1-3; perhaps TRBD1 as D (5 bases). This CDR3 contains 15 residues. The germline gives CDR1 ENHRY, CDR2 SYGVKD. V was cut by 6 bases and J by 0 bases, with 12 bases left in between. CDR3 bases: TGTGCCATCAGCGAGCGACAGAGCTCTGGAAACACCATATATTTT. Translating gives CAISERQSSGNTIYF.

This clonotype was observed many times. The V call is TRBV5-8, the J call TRBJ2-3; TRBD1 or TRBD2 may be the D gene (6 bases each). The CDR3 runs to 15 residues. The V end lost 1 base, the J end lost 7 bases, and 16 bases lay between the germline ends. Germline CDR1 reads SGHTS; CDR2 reads YDEGEE. This CDR3 is CASSLSGGLRYTQYF. CDR3 DNA sequence: TGTGCCAGCAGCTTGTCCGGGGGCCTCCGCTATACGCAGTATTTT.

In its sample, this clonotype was seen a few times. The V call is TRBV6-2 or TRBV6-3, the J call TRBJ2-2; D is possibly TRBD1 (5 bases). Germline values: CDR1 MNHEY, CDR2 SVGEGT. Trimming shortened V by 0 bases and J by 4 bases, and 12 bases separated the two germline ends. The CDR3 length is 16 residues. The CDR3 here is CASSYSPGRVTGELFF. CDR3 coding DNA: TGTGCCAGCAGTTACTCTCCCGGCAGGGTCACCGGGGAGCTGTTTTTT.

The chain links TRBV4-1 to TRBJ2-7; 7 bases map to TRBD2. Germline V gene sequence: CDR1 MGHRA, CDR2 YSYEKL. With 3 bases clipped from V and 2 bases from J, the junction kept 13 bases outside the gene matches. This CDR3 has 17 residues. The CDR3 spells CASSQLYPGTIPYEQYF. CDR3 coding DNA: TGCGCCAGCAGCCAGCTCTACCCCGGGACTATCCCCTACGAGCAGTACTTC.

Only a few counts were recorded for this clonotype. The chain recombines TRBV27 with TRBJ1-5; 10 bases match TRBD1. CDR3 length equals 15 residues. Trimming cost V 4 bases and J 7 bases; bases outside gene matches: 7. Germline V gene sequence: CDR1 MNHEY, CDR2 SMNVEV (reference sequence). The CDR3 coding sequence is TGTGCCAGCAGTTCCCTGACAGGGGGCGGCCAGCCCCAGCATTTT. Translating gives CASSSLTGGGQPQHF.

This clonotype came up a few times. The J gene is TRBJ2-3, the V gene TRBV15; 10 positions match TRBD2. V lost 4 bases to trimming and J lost 5 bases; unmatched junction nucleotides: 6. The CDR3 has 15 residues. Germline CDR1 is LNHNV and CDR2 is YYDKDF (reference sequence). This CDR3 reads CATSILAGGGDTQYF. CDR3 sequence (DNA): TGTGCCACCAGCATATTAGCGGGGGGTGGAGATACGCAGTATTTT.

This chain uses TRBV4-3 with TRBJ2-7; tentatively, D is TRBD1 or TRBD2 (5 bases each). Per germline, CDR1 LGHNA and CDR2 YSLEER. The CDR3 is 16 amino acids. Trimming removed 4 bases from V and 2 bases from J, with 18 bases in between. CDR3 protein: CASSPAVWDHTYEQYF. In DNA, the CDR3 is TGCGCCAGCAGCCCGGCCGTTTGGGACCACACCTACGAGCAGTACTTC.

This clonotype has a handful of counts. V is TRBV20-1 and J is TRBJ1-1; D is unclear. Germline assignment: CDR1 DFQATT and CDR2 SNEGSKA (reference sequence). Trimming removed 6 bases at V and 5 bases at J, with 13 bases between. This CDR3 is 12 amino acids long. The DNA of the CDR3 is TGCAGTGCAACCCAGACGAGGACTGAAGCTTTCTTT. It yields the protein CSATQTRTEAFF.

This clonotype was seen at least ten times. The V call is TRBV5-6, the J call TRBJ2-1; unclear D gene. V lost 2 bases and J lost 7, with 10 bases in between. The CDR3 spans 13 residues. Germline V gene data show CDR1 as SGHDT and CDR2 as YYEEEE. The CDR3 region has the DNA TGTGCCAGCAGCTTTGGGTTAATAAATGAGCAGTTCTTC. This codes for CASSFGLINEQFF.

This clonotype was seen a handful of times. The chain couples TRBV27 to TRBJ1-6; perhaps TRBD1 as D (5 bases). This CDR3 is built from 15 residues. V shed 2 bases and J shed 10 bases, with 15 bases lying between them. Germline values: CDR1 MNHEY, CDR2 SMNVEV (reference sequence). The CDR3 spells CASSLTRRVGSPLHF. The CDR3 nucleotides read TGTGCCAGCAGTTTAACCCGCAGGGTTGGGTCACCCCTCCACTTT.

This sequence joins TRBV6-2 or TRBV6-3 and TRBJ1-2; maybe TRBD1 (5 bases). Trimming pared 6 bases from V and 8 bases from J, leaving 19 bases between. Germline CDR1 MNHEY, CDR2 SVGEGT. CDR3 length: 14 residues. CDR3 loop: CASRNPPGLEGYTF. The CDR3 bases are TGTGCCAGCAGAAACCCTCCGGGGCTGGAAGGCTACACCTTC.

In this sample, this clonotype turned up many times. The chain couples TRBV5-1 to TRBJ1-1; D perhaps matches TRBD1 (5 bases). CDR1 is SGHRS and CDR2 is YFSETQ in the germline V gene. V lost 2 bases to trimming and J lost 0 bases, with 8 bases between them. There are 14 residues in the CDR3. CDR3 coding DNA: TGCGCCAGCAGCTTATTGGACATGAACACTGAAGCTTTCTTT. This gives the protein CASSLLDMNTEAFF.

This clonotype was observed a few times. The rearrangement uses TRBV7-9 and TRBJ1-4, with D tentatively TRBD1 (5 bases). There are 15 residues in the CDR3. V lost 1 base and J 0 bases, leaving 6 bases between the germline ends. Looked up from germline, CDR1 is SEHNR and CDR2 is FQNEAQ (reference sequence). The CDR3 region is CASSLGQSTNEKLFF. CDR3 bases: TGTGCCAGCAGCTTAGGACAGTCAACTAATGAAAAACTGTTTTTT. The full variable domain, with the rest looked up from reference TRBV7-9 and TRBJ1-4, is DTGVSQNPRHKITKRGQNVTFRCDPISEHNRLYWYRQTLGQGPEFLTYFQNEAQLEKSRLLSDRFSAERPKGSFSTLEIQRTEQGDSAMYLCASSLGQSTNEKLFFGSGTQLSVL.

The chain is built from TRBV10-3 and TRBJ1-5, with a weak D call TRBD1 (5 bases). The CDR3 spans 14 residues. Per the germline V gene, CDR1 is ENHRY and CDR2 is SYGVKD. V lost 4 bases and J lost 6, with 13 bases in between. The CDR3 nucleotides are TGTGCCATCAGTGTCGGGGGTTTGGGTCAGCCCCAGCATTTT. Translation gives CAISVGGLGQPQHF.

This chain's CDR3 is CASSLGAGGEAFF. In DNA form, the CDR3 reads TGCGCCAGCAGCTTGGGCGCAGGAGGTGAAGCTTTCTTT. The chain combines TRBV5-1 with TRBJ1-1; no firm D call. Germline CDR1 and CDR2: SGHRS and YFSETQ. This CDR3 spans 13 amino acids. With 0 bases removed from V and 7 bases from J, the gap between germline ends came to 10 bases.

This clonotype was counted a few times. The V gene is TRBV30, the J gene TRBJ1-1; D uncertain. CDR1 is GTSNPN and CDR2 is SVGIG in the germline V gene (reference sequence). The CDR3 covers 13 residues. V lost 4 bases to trimming and J lost 7 bases, with 16 bases between them. The CDR3 is CAWNKQISNEAFF. The CDR3 DNA reads as TGTGCCTGGAACAAACAGATAAGCAATGAAGCTTTCTTT.

In this sample, this clonotype is medium-sized. In DNA form, the CDR3 reads TGTGCCAGCAGTGCCGCGGGGAGTGAAAAACTGTTTTTT. As protein: CASSAAGSEKLFF. The chain joins TRBV25-1 to TRBJ1-4, with D hard to call. Per the germline V gene, CDR1 is MGHDK and CDR2 is SYGVNS. The V end was cut by 4 bases, the J end by 7 bases, with 10 bases between. The CDR3 runs 13 residues.

This chain links TRBV6-5 with TRBJ2-5; TRBD2 is a possible D gene (6 bases). The CDR3 is 12 residues long. Per germline, CDR1 MNHEY and CDR2 SVGAGI. Between the trimmed V and J ends, which lost 5 bases and 5 bases, there was a span of 9 bases. CDR3: CASSTTRETQYF. The CDR3 bases are TGTGCCAGCAGTACGACTAGGGAGACCCAGTACTTC.

This clonotype was picked up a small number of times. The chain combines TRBV12-3 or TRBV12-4 with TRBJ2-7, with D possibly matching TRBD1 (6 bases). The V end lost 6 bases, the J end lost 5 bases, and 14 bases lay between the germline ends. CDR3 size: 13 residues. The CDR3 reads CASRDSPGNEQYF. CDR3 DNA sequence: TGTGCCAGCAGGGACAGTCCGGGGAACGAGCAGTACTTC.

In its sample, this clonotype was seen a few times. V usage is TRBV3-1 and J usage is TRBJ2-4; D is uncertain. The CDR3 is 15 amino acids. The germline V gene encodes CDR1 LGHDT and CDR2 YNNKEL (reference sequence). Trimming pared 0 bases from V and 0 bases from J, leaving 6 bases between. The CDR3, as DNA: TGTGCCAGCAGCCAAGAGACGGTAGCCAAAAACATTCAGTACTTC. Protein product: CASSQETVAKNIQYF.

In its sample, this clonotype was seen a few times. The chain is built from TRBV28 and TRBJ1-2; maybe TRBD1 (5 bases). The CDR3 extends over 13 amino acids. In germline, CDR1 is MDHEN, CDR2 SYDVKM. Deletions cut 2 bases from V and 7 bases from J, with 11 bases between. The CDR3 nucleotides read TGTGCCAGCAGTTTAATCAGGGTTGGTGGCTACACCTTC. It codes for CASSLIRVGGYTF.